The TCR beta chain described here comes from a study of T cells after yellow fever vaccination. There are a few counts of this clonotype. Each CDR3 protein gets one entry after TCRdb re-called the 5' RACE reads with MiXCR. Here the sample spans about 310,000 distinct CDR3 sequences, less than 4.5% being singletons. Between the trimmed V and J ends, which lost 1 base and 8 bases, there was a span of 11 bases. CDR1 and CDR2 (germline): SEHNR, FQNEAQ (reference sequence). The CDR3 covers 14 residues. The V gene is TRBV7-9, the J gene TRBJ1-4; perhaps TRBD1 as D (5 bases). The source was PBMCs, collected on the day of the yellow fever booster vaccination. This TCR derives from a man between 18 and 29 years old who received the YFV17D yellow fever vaccine. The CDR3 loop reads CASSLGRAREKLFF. The CDR3, as DNA: TGTGCCAGCAGCTTAGGCAGGGCTAGGGAAAAACTGTTTTTT.